This T cell receptor (beta chain) was profiled in a study of blood T cell repertoires in COVID-19. Whole-study context: Specimens from acute and convalescent COVID-19 originated in the United States, Italy and Spain.

This table comes from immunoSEQ multiplex PCR, and its TCRdb copy is limited to in-frame clones, with some not included. The sample holds about 300,000 clones; approximately 84% are singletons and the top ten take 3.5% to 4.5%. The CDR3 consists of 17 residues. Losses at the gene ends were 5 bases for V and 6 bases for J; bases not matched to a gene: 12. Germline-derived CDR1 and CDR2 are KGHSH and LQKENI. This study enrolled people aged 18 to 89 from about 24 US geographic areas. Participant reports of clinical history set cohort assignment. Symptom resolution, clearance, or two negative PCRs marked donors in Cohort 3 as recovered.

Input material: PBMCs or T cells enriched from blood (not recorded which). The source of this sequence is a young man who had recovered from COVID-19. This chain joins TRBV18 and TRBJ1-6, with 8 bases aligning to TRBD1. The CDR3 sequence is CASSSIGQGGSNSPLHF. DNA for the CDR3: TGTGCCAGCTCATCAATTGGACAGGGAGGCTCTAATTCACCCCTCCACTTT.